These 14 T cell receptor beta chains were all obtained from the same sample, sequenced in a study of tissue T cells after allogeneic stem cell transplantation. The protocol was immunoSEQ multiplex PCR, while the TCRdb copy is restricted to in-frame clones and leaves out a portion. The sample holds about 9,800 clones, 65% to 70% seen once. The material was tissue from the stomach, obtained at autopsy. These receptors all come from a male donor aged 60 or over with lung cancer.

This clone showed up just a few times. V gene TRBV6-5 combines with J gene TRBJ2-3, with unresolved D. Germline V gene data show CDR1 as MNHEY and CDR2 as SVGAGI. Between the trimmed V and J ends, which lost 8 bases and 2 bases, there was a span of 14 bases. The CDR3 covers 14 residues. As DNA, the CDR3 is TGTGCCAGCCAAACAAGGACCATCACAGATACGCAGTATTTT. Translation: CASQTRTITDTQYF.

The CDR3 DNA sequence: TGTGCCACCGAGGGGGTGGCCAAAAACATTCAGTACTTC. It is translated as CATEGVAKNIQYF. The V gene is TRBV15, the J gene TRBJ2-4, with a weak D call TRBD1 (6 bases). Germline CDR1 reads LNHNV; CDR2 reads YYDKDF (reference sequence). The CDR3 extends over 13 amino acids. V was cut by 8 bases and J by 1 base, with 9 bases left in between.

J is TRBJ2-1 and V is TRBV19, with 8 positions matching TRBD1. CDR1 and CDR2 from the germline V gene are LNHDA and SQIVND (reference sequence). The CDR3 loop spans 16 amino acids. Trimming cost V 1 base and J 10 bases; bases outside gene matches: 12. This CDR3 is CASSIGTGGSLWEQFF. The CDR3 region has the DNA TGTGCCAGTAGTATAGGTACAGGGGGATCTTTATGGGAGCAGTTCTTC.

This clone was recorded a few times. The chain combines TRBV29-1 with TRBJ1-2, with a possible D match to TRBD1 (6 bases). V was clipped by 5 bases and J by 6 bases, with 10 bases between them. CDR3 length: 11 amino acids. CDR1 and CDR2 (germline): SQVTM, ANQGSEA. CDR3 in amino acids: CSVLAGDGYTF. The CDR3, as DNA: TGCAGCGTTCTTGCAGGGGATGGCTACACCTTC. Combining the CDR3 with reference TRBV29-1 and TRBJ1-2 gives the whole variable domain SAVISQKPSRDICQRGTSLTIQCQVDSQVTMMFWYRQQPGQSLTLIATANQGSEATYESGFVIDKFPISRPNLTFSTLTVSNMSPEDSSIYLCSVLAGDGYTFGSGTRLTVV.

The chain has TRBV5-1 and TRBJ1-2, with no clear D. V dropped 0 bases and J dropped 3 bases, with 12 bases sitting between them. The CDR3 has 15 amino acids. The germline V gene has CDR1 SGHRS and CDR2 YFSETQ. CDR3 sequence: CASSLDFSFHYGYTF. CDR3 DNA sequence: TGCGCCAGCAGCTTGGATTTCAGTTTTCACTATGGCTACACCTTC.

The chain uses TRBV10-3 and TRBJ2-1; 8 nucleotides match TRBD1. The V segment lost 6 bases and the J segment 8 bases; nucleotides outside the gene matches: 9. This CDR3 is 14 amino acids long. Looked up from germline, CDR1 is ENHRY and CDR2 is SYGVKD. The CDR3 DNA reads TGTGCCATCAGCCCAGGACAGGGAACCGATGAGCAGTTCTTC. Protein product: CAISPGQGTDEQFF.

This clone was counted only a few times. CDR3 residues: CASSFIRDEQFF. As DNA, the CDR3 is TGTGCCAGCAGTTTCATAAGGGATGAGCAGTTCTTC. The chain combines TRBV12-3 or TRBV12-4 with TRBJ2-1; D unclear. V was cut by 3 bases and J by 8 bases, with 8 bases left in between. The CDR3 covers 12 residues.

This clone was detected only a few times. The chain uses TRBV14 and TRBJ1-6, with D tentatively TRBD1 (5 bases). Germline V CDR1 and CDR2: SGHDN, FVKESK. The CDR3 covers 16 residues. The V end was cut by 4 bases, the J end by 0 bases, with 10 bases between. The CDR3 coding sequence is TGTGCCAGCAGCCGCTCGGGGGGCTCCTATAATTCACCCCTCCACTTT. Amino acid sequence: CASSRSGGSYNSPLHF.

In this sample, this clone turned up a few times. In DNA, the CDR3 is TGTGCCAGCTCTCAACTTAGGGTGAACACTGAAGCTTTCTTT. Amino acids: CASSQLRVNTEAFF. The chain links TRBV18 to TRBJ1-1; D not resolved. CDR1 KGHSH and CDR2 LQKENI come from the germline V gene. The CDR3 contains 14 residues. V was pared by 6 bases and J by 0 bases, with 11 bases between.

The chain joins TRBV29-1 to TRBJ2-2; tentatively, D is TRBD2 (5 bases). The CDR3 is 14 amino acids. Trimming pared 7 bases from V and 1 base from J, leaving 13 bases between. Germline loops: CDR1 SQVTM, CDR2 ANQGSEA. The CDR3 bases are TGCAGCGCTGCGGAGGCGGAGAACACCGGGGAGCTGTTTTTT. This encodes CSAAEAENTGELFF.

This sequence joins TRBV4-3 and TRBJ1-2; D possibly corresponds to TRBD1 (5 bases). V was shortened by 2 bases and J by 4 bases, with 14 bases between the two germline ends. Germline CDR1 is LGHNA and CDR2 is YSLEER. The CDR3 contains 15 residues. The CDR3 coding sequence is TGCGCCAGCAGCCAAACCTACAGGACCCTCTATGGCTACACCTTC. It yields the protein CASSQTYRTLYGYTF.

The chain is built from TRBV12-3 or TRBV12-4 and TRBJ2-5; D remains unclear. The CDR3 consists of 12 residues. V lost 6 bases and J 2 bases, leaving 7 bases between the germline ends. The CDR3 sequence: CASRTEQETQYF. In DNA, the CDR3 is TGTGCCAGCAGAACAGAGCAAGAGACCCAGTACTTC.

This clone was counted once. The CDR3 DNA is TGTGCCTGGAGGTCTGGAAACACCATATATTTT. Its translation is CAWRSGNTIYF. This rearrangement joins TRBV30 to TRBJ1-3; no clear D. Trimming took 3 bases from V and 1 from J, leaving 1 base between them. CDR1 and CDR2 (germline): GTSNPN, SVGIG (reference sequence). CDR3 length equals 11 residues. The whole variable domain, filled in from reference TRBV30 and TRBJ1-3, reads SQTIHQWPATLVQPVGSPLSLECTVEGTSNPNLYWYRQAAGRGLQLLFYSVGIGQISSEVPQNLSASRPQDRQFILSSKKLLLSDSGFYLCAWRSGNTIYFGEGSWLTVV.

The CDR3 DNA reads as TGCGCCAGCAGCTTGGCCTTGAGACTAGGCACAGATACGCAGTATTTT. Amino acid sequence: CASSLALRLGTDTQYF. The chain carries TRBV5-1 and TRBJ2-3; tentative D call: TRBD2 (6 bases). The CDR3 spans 16 residues. Looked up from germline, CDR1 is SGHRS and CDR2 is YFSETQ. V was pared by 0 bases and J by 1 base, with 12 bases between.